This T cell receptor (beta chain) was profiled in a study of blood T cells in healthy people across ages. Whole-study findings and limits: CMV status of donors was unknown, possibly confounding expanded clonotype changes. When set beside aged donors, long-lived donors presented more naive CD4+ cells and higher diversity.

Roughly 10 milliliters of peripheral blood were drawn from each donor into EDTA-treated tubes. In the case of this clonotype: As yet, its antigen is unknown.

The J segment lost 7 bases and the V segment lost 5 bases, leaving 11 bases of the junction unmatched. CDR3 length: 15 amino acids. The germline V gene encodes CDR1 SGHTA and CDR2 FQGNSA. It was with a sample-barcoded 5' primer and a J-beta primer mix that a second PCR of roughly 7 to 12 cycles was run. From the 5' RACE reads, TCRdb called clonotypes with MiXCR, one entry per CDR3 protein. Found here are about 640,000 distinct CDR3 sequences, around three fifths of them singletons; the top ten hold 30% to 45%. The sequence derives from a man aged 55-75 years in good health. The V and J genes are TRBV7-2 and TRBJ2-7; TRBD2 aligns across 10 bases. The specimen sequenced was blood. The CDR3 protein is CASSPSGGSNNEQYF. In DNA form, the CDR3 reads TGTGCCAGCAGCCCTAGCGGGGGCTCTAACAATGAGCAGTACTTC.